A selection of T cell receptor beta chains follows, all from one sample in a study of tumor and adjacent non-tumor tissue in lung cancer. TCRdb reanalysed the multiplex PCR reads using MiXCR and keeps one entry per CDR3 protein. This sample carries 100,000 or so distinct CDR3 sequences, roughly 78% of them seen once, and the ten largest clones take roughly 33%. The specimen was distant non-tumor lung tissue. The receptor set was obtained from a man between 60 and 75 years old with small cell lung cancer. The CDR3 runs from the conserved cysteine through the conserved F or W. Each record gives: V gene, CDR3 protein.

V gene: TRBV6-5
CDR3 protein: CVRSYSTRLNTEAFF

V gene: TRBV29-1
CDR3 protein: CSVDPGQKETQYF

V gene: TRBV11-2
CDR3 protein: CASSLGIKETQCF

V gene: TRBV20-1
CDR3 protein: CSARGKTSGDQYF

V gene: TRBV30
CDR3 protein: CGWAWGSDQPQHF

V gene: TRBV4-1
CDR3 protein: CASSPTGRGNEQYF

V gene: TRBV11-2
CDR3 protein: CVSSLLAGGFNEQFF

V gene: TRBV7-2
CDR3 protein: CASILKGGNSYNEQFF

V gene: TRBV6-5
CDR3 protein: CASSYSDSGGLHEQFF

V gene: TRBV6-5
CDR3 protein: CVSSYEGRMGRVGAFF

V gene: TRBV20-1
CDR3 protein: CSASKSGTSGYNEQFF

V gene: TRBV29-1
CDR3 protein: CSVERSYGYTF